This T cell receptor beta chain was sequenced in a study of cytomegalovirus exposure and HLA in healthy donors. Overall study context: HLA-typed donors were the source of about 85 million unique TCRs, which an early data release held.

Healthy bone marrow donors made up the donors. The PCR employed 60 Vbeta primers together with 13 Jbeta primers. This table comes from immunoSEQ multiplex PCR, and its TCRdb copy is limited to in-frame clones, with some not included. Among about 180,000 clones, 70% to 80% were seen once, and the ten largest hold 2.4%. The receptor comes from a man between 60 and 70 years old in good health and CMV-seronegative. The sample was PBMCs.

The CDR3 nucleotides are TGTGCCAGTAGTACCGGGGGGACAGGGGCCTACGAGCAGTACTTC. Amino acids: CASSTGGTGAYEQYF. The chain couples TRBV19 to TRBJ2-7, with 10 bases matching TRBD1. Per germline, CDR1 LNHDA and CDR2 SQIVND (reference sequence). Trimming removed 4 bases from V and 2 bases from J; junction bases left unmatched: 5. CDR3 length equals 15 residues.